This TCR beta chain emerged from a study of OX40 agonist ivuxolimab in advanced cancers. Regarding the research as a whole: Ivuxolimab was an agonistic, fully human IgG2 monoclonal antibody directed against OX40 (CD134), a costimulatory receptor. Intravenous ivuxolimab was administered to patients every 2 weeks at six dose levels: 0.01, 0.1, 0.3, 1.5, 3 and 10 mg/kg. Among the 52 dose-escalation patients, approximately 20 had hepatocellular carcinoma, about 15 melanoma, 9 renal cell carcinoma and 9 head and neck cancer. In the dose-escalation cohort, around four fifths of patients were male, and the mean age was 60 years with a range of about 20 to 80. Prior anti-PD-1, anti-PD-L1 or anti-CTLA-4 therapy was permitted, and checkpoint inhibitors had been received by 30% to 40% of dose-escalation patients. Partial responses were achieved by three dose-escalation patients, of whom one had hepatocellular carcinoma and two had cutaneous melanoma. The point of sequencing TCRbeta in the periphery was to test whether ivuxolimab changed TCR sequence diversity and drove clonal T-cell expansion. The paper reports the monotherapy dose-escalation portion (N of about 56 patients) of the phase I ivuxolimab trial. The investigation overall reported the following: After ivuxolimab, CD8+ T cells had more expanded clones than CD4+ T cells on average. Low levels of normalized T-cell clonal expansion were also shown by some nonresponding patients. At doses from 0.1 to 3.0 mg/kg, clonal expansion was seen in both CD4+ and CD8+ blood T cells between baseline and week 6. Partial responders in the 0.1-3.0 mg/kg groups had among the lowest normalized peripheral clonal expansion, especially among CD8+ T cells. The antigen specificity of the clonally expanded peripheral T cells was not determined.

Points on this clone: Its antigen is currently not known. Base qualities are missing; no much larger clone stands one base away.

The trial excluded patients who had a history of autoimmune disease or who were on systemic immunosuppression. In every dose cohort, peripheral blood was drawn for TCR sequencing at baseline, cycle 4 day 1, and cycle 7 day 1. The samples were drawn from a first-in-human, open-label, multicenter phase I dose-escalation trial of ivuxolimab. Adults with locally advanced or metastatic head and neck squamous cell, hepatocellular, melanoma or renal cell carcinoma were enrolled in the trial. Before TCR sequencing, CD4+ T cells and CD8+ T cells were sorted from peripheral blood as separate populations. To sequence the TCRbeta CDR3 region, genomic DNA was isolated from the sorted cells. The immunoSEQ Assay was used to sequence the TCRbeta CDR3 regions. Sourced from immuneACCESS, this table was stored by TCRdb with only in-frame sequences that have V and J called. A share of the clones is absent; for the studies checked, an unresolved V gene accounts for under half, and the remainder has no known explanation. The sample table shows around 60,000 clones, and roughly 80% are seen once. The biggest ten clones account for 1.5% to 2.5% of the sample.

The CDR3 spans 15 residues, from the cysteine through the phenylalanine. CDR3 DNA is the only sequence kept; it has 45 bases, read in frame from the first base. V sheds 3 bases and J sheds 2 bases, leaving 15 bases between their ends. CDR1 and CDR2 (SGHNT, YYREEE) derive from the germline V gene (reference sequence). This sequence was found in an adult with an advanced solid tumor such as melanoma, head and neck, liver or kidney cancer. The V and J genes are TRBV5-4 and TRBJ2-7, with TRBD1 tentatively as D gene (7 bases match). The input for sequencing was CD4+ or CD8+ T cells sorted from blood, taken in a trial of the OX40 agonist ivuxolimab. The CDR3 reads as follows: CASSSQGGLTYEQYF. Read as DNA, the sequence is TGTGCCAGCAGCTCCCAGGGGGGATTGACCTACGAGCAGTACTTC. Beyond the CDR3, the reference TRBV5-4 and TRBJ2-7 genes provide the residues; the full variable domain reads: ETGVTQSPTHLIKTRGQQVTLRCSSQSGHNTVSWYQQALGQGPQFIFQYYREEENGRGNFPPRFSGLQFPNYSSELNVNALELDDSALYLCASSSQGGLTYEQYFGPGTRLTVT.